A single sample gave rise to the 20 T cell receptor beta chains below, sequenced in a study of T cell changes during pregnancy in multiple sclerosis (dated 2019 in TCRdb). Library creation used the immunoSEQ multiplex PCR assay. TCRdb took over this immuneACCESS table, retaining in-frame rearrangements with V and J assigned. Such tables are incomplete; in checked studies, under half of the missing clones stem from an unresolved V gene, and the remainder is unexplained. This sample lists over 40,000 clones; 88% were detected once. 5.5% to 6.5% of the sample belongs to the ten largest clones. The source material was CD8+ T cells from peripheral blood mononuclear cells, sampled after pregnancy. The receptors stem from a female donor in good health, enrolled as a control in a pregnancy study.

A single count supports this clone. The rearrangement joins TRBV6-1 to TRBJ1-5; TRBD1 agrees at 7 bases. The CDR3 totals 15 residues. Germline CDR1 is MNHNS and CDR2 is SASEGT. The ends lost 6 bases at V and 6 bases at J; junction bases unmatched: 11. CDR3: CASSHLDRSGQPQHF. The CDR3, as DNA: TGTGCCAGCAGCCACCTGGACAGGTCGGGTCAGCCCCAGCATTTT.

The chain recombines TRBV4-3 with TRBJ1-4; D gene uncertain. Trimming pared 4 bases from V and 1 base from J, leaving 7 bases between. In germline, CDR1 is LGHNA, CDR2 YSLEER. The CDR3 has 14 residues. The CDR3 loop is CASSRAGTNEKLFF. The DNA for the CDR3 is TGCGCCAGCAGCCGTGCGGGAACTAATGAAAAACTGTTTTTT.

This chain links TRBV19 with TRBJ2-2; TRBD1 is a possible D gene (5 bases). Germline CDR1 and CDR2: LNHDA and SQIVND (reference sequence). The CDR3 consists of 12 residues. Trimming stripped 8 bases from V and 7 bases from J, with 11 bases between. The CDR3 DNA reads as TGTGCCAGTCTCCAGGGCGGCGGGGAGCTGTTTTTT. It codes for CASLQGGGELFF.

The chain has TRBV7-8 and TRBJ2-7; 7 bases map to TRBD1. Germline V CDR1 and CDR2: SGHVS, FQNEAQ. Trimming at V came to 5 bases and at J to 6 bases, leaving 7 bases not matched to a gene. This CDR3 spans 13 amino acids. The CDR3: CASSPPTGIEQYF. In DNA form, the CDR3 reads TGTGCCAGCAGCCCACCGACAGGGATCGAGCAGTACTTC.

The rearrangement uses TRBV12-5 and TRBJ2-3; TRBD2 agrees at 7 bases. The ends lost 3 bases at V and 3 bases at J; junction bases unmatched: 0. Germline loops: CDR1 LGHNT, CDR2 FRNRAP. The CDR3 runs to 13 residues. The DNA of the CDR3 is TGTGCTAGTGGTTTCGGGAGGACAGATACGCAGTATTTT. It is translated as CASGFGRTDTQYF.

This clone was detected once. The chain combines TRBV6-6 with TRBJ2-1, with D possibly matching TRBD1 (6 bases). The germline gives CDR1 MNHNY, CDR2 SVGAGI (reference sequence). The CDR3 extends over 13 amino acids. V was trimmed by 6 bases and J by 6 bases, leaving 12 bases between them. The CDR3 spells CASSPGQRNEQFF. For the CDR3, the DNA is TGTGCCAGCAGCCCAGGACAGCGCAATGAGCAGTTCTTC.

The V gene is TRBV2, the J gene TRBJ1-5; 9 bases fit TRBD1. This CDR3 contains 14 residues. Germline V gene data show CDR1 as SNHLY and CDR2 as FYNNEI. The J segment lost 6 bases and the V segment lost 5 bases, leaving 5 bases of the junction unmatched. As DNA, the CDR3 is TGTGCCAGCAGTTATGGACAGGGGTTTCAGCCCCAGCATTTT. Its protein is CASSYGQGFQPQHF.

The rearrangement links TRBV9 to TRBJ2-7, with 10 nucleotides matching TRBD2. Unmatched junction bases numbered 4, after V lost 4 bases and J lost 6 bases. Per germline, CDR1 SGDLS and CDR2 YYNGEE. The CDR3 has 13 amino acids. This CDR3 is CASSYSSGGEQYF. CDR3 DNA: TGTGCCAGCAGCTATTCTAGCGGGGGCGAGCAGTACTTC. The variable domain in full, completed from reference TRBV9 and TRBJ2-7, reads DSGVTQTPKHLITATGQRVTLRCSPRSGDLSVYWYQQSLDQGLQFLIQYYNGEERAKGNILERFSAQQFPDLHSELNLSSLELGDSALYFCASSYSSGGEQYFGPGTRLTVT.

CDR3 nucleotides: TGTGCCAGCAGCGCCCGGGACAGCTTCTACGAGCAGTACTTC. It specifies CASSARDSFYEQYF. The J gene is TRBJ2-7, the V gene TRBV13; 7 nucleotides agree with TRBD1. V gave up 5 bases and J gave up 3 bases; unmatched junction bases: 7. The CDR3 covers 14 residues. Per the germline V gene, CDR1 is PRHDT and CDR2 is FYEKMQ (reference sequence).

This chain links TRBV5-1 with TRBJ2-5, with 8 nucleotides matching TRBD2. This CDR3 has 15 residues. CDR1 and CDR2 (germline): SGHRS, YFSETQ. Trimming removed 6 bases from V and 5 bases from J; junction bases left unmatched: 12. Here the CDR3 reads CASTPGGAQGETQYF. The DNA for the CDR3 is TGCGCCAGCACTCCGGGGGGGGCCCAAGGGGAGACCCAGTACTTC.

The V call is TRBV28, the J call TRBJ1-2; D not certain. V lost 5 bases and J 4 bases, leaving 14 bases between the germline ends. There are 14 residues in the CDR3. Germline assignment: CDR1 MDHEN and CDR2 SYDVKM. The CDR3 region has the DNA TGTGCCAGCAGTCGGGGAGATGGATCCTATGGCTACACCTTC. It encodes CASSRGDGSYGYTF.

V gene TRBV15 combines with J gene TRBJ2-7, with 7 bases matching TRBD1. With 3 bases clipped from V and 0 bases from J, the junction kept 2 bases outside the gene matches. Germline V gene data show CDR1 as LNHNV and CDR2 as YYDKDF (reference sequence). The CDR3 sequence is 14 residues long. DNA for the CDR3: TGTGCCACCAGCAGGGACAGGAGCTCCTACGAGCAGTACTTC. As protein: CATSRDRSSYEQYF. The variable domain in full, with the rest retrieved from reference TRBV15 and TRBJ2-7, is DAMVIQNPRYQVTQFGKPVTLSCSQTLNHNVMYWYQQKSSQAPKLLFHYYDKDFNNEADTPDNFQSRRPNTSFCFLDIRSPGLGDTAMYLCATSRDRSSYEQYFGPGTRLTVT.

This chain links TRBV6-6 with TRBJ1-1; D perhaps matches TRBD1 (6 bases). V lost 7 bases, J lost 6 bases, and 15 bases lay in between. The V gene's germline CDR1 is MNHNY and CDR2 SVGAGI (reference sequence). This CDR3 is built from 13 residues. This chain's CDR3 is CASIAQGLPEAFF. CDR3 nucleotide sequence: TGTGCCAGCATAGCTCAGGGGCTCCCTGAAGCTTTCTTT.

J is TRBJ2-7 and V is TRBV28; 8 nucleotides align to TRBD1. CDR3 length: 16 residues. V lost 4 bases and J lost 2; bases outside the gene matches: 10. Germline CDR1 reads MDHEN; CDR2 reads SYDVKM. The CDR3 DNA follows: TGTGCCAGCAGTTCCACCCGACAGGGGCCGACCTACGAGCAGTACTTC. This encodes CASSSTRQGPTYEQYF.

V gene TRBV27 combines with J gene TRBJ2-1; D is undetermined. CDR1 and CDR2 (germline): MNHEY, SMNVEV (reference sequence). The CDR3 contains 13 residues. Trimming left V 3 bases short and J 4 bases short, with 7 bases between. CDR3 in DNA: TGTGCCAGCAGTTTTGAACAGTACAATGAGCAGTTCTTC. Encoded protein: CASSFEQYNEQFF.

V is TRBV7-9 and J is TRBJ1-2, with 8 positions matching TRBD1. Germline CDR1 SEHNR, CDR2 FQNEAQ (reference sequence). Germline trimming cut 2 bases from V and 4 bases from J; bases unmatched to any gene: 3. The CDR3 totals 14 residues. CDR3 amino acids: CASSLTGGIYGYTF. The CDR3 bases are TGTGCCAGCAGCTTAACAGGGGGGATCTATGGCTACACCTTC. The entire variable domain, with the rest obtained from reference TRBV7-9 and TRBJ1-2, is as follows: DTGVSQNPRHKITKRGQNVTFRCDPISEHNRLYWYRQTLGQGPEFLTYFQNEAQLEKSRLLSDRFSAERPKGSFSTLEIQRTEQGDSAMYLCASSLTGGIYGYTFGSGTRLTVV.

In the case of this clone: This may stem from a read error, because a much larger clone lies one nucleotide away. The chain recombines TRBV7-9 with TRBJ1-1, with unresolved D. CDR3 size: 14 residues. V lost 2 bases and J lost 5, with 12 bases in between. Germline CDR1 SEHNR, CDR2 FQNEAQ (reference sequence). CDR3 nucleotide sequence: TGTGCCAGCAGCTTAAATCCGGGTGGAACTGAAGCTTTCTTT. Translated: CASSLNPGGTEAFF.

The rearrangement uses TRBV7-8 and TRBJ2-4; 7 positions agree with TRBD1. V was clipped by 4 bases and J by 6 bases; unmatched bases: 18. Germline lookup yields CDR1 SGHVS and CDR2 FQNEAQ. The CDR3 contains 18 residues. The CDR3 reads CASSSTGSTGGDGNIQYF. In DNA, the CDR3 is TGTGCCAGCAGCTCGACAGGGTCCACAGGCGGAGATGGAAACATTCAGTACTTC.

The chain carries TRBV4-3 and TRBJ2-5, with 11 bases fitting TRBD2. The J segment lost 5 bases and the V segment lost 1 base, leaving 3 bases of the junction unmatched. Germline CDR1 reads LGHNA; CDR2 reads YSLEER. The CDR3 loop spans 15 amino acids. The CDR3 sequence is CASSQVSGGAETQYF. The CDR3 region has the DNA TGCGCCAGCAGCCAAGTTAGCGGGGGGGCGGAGACCCAGTACTTC.

This sequence joins TRBV5-6 and TRBJ2-4; D is possibly TRBD2 (6 bases). Per the germline V gene, CDR1 is SGHDT and CDR2 is YYEEEE. With 0 bases removed from V and 7 bases from J, the gap between germline ends came to 17 bases. This CDR3 spans 16 amino acids. The CDR3 bases are TGTGCCAGCAGCTTGGCGGAGGGAATTCGATCGAACATTCAGTACTTC. This gives the protein CASSLAEGIRSNIQYF.